Listed below are T cell receptor beta chains from one sample, sequenced in a study of blood T cell repertoires in COVID-19. The protocol was immunoSEQ multiplex PCR, while the TCRdb copy is restricted to in-frame clones and leaves out a portion. The data contain around 300,000 clones, roughly 85% of them singletons. Sequencing was performed on peripheral blood. These receptors were taken from a woman between 65 and 79 years old with acute or convalescent COVID-19. Each CDR3 is given with its conserved first and last residue. D genes are given only for firm matches. The size of a clone is reported for some rows only, either as once, few or many, or as a class for expanded clones.

size: -; D: TRBD1; V: TRBV10-3; J: TRBJ1-1; DNA: TGTGCCATCAGTGAGCCTGGACAGGGGGCTTATGAAGCTTTCTTT; CDR3: CAISEPGQGAYEAFF
size: -; D: TRBD1; V: TRBV6-2/TRBV6-3; J: TRBJ1-2; DNA: TGTGCCAGCAGCCCGAACAGCGGGACAGGGTATGGCTACACCTTC; CDR3: CASSPNSGTGYGYTF
size: -; D: TRBD1; V: TRBV27; J: TRBJ1-5; DNA: TGTGCCAGCAGTTTAAGGGGACAGGGTCACAATCAGCCCCAGCATTTT; CDR3: CASSLRGQGHNQPQHF
size: -; D: -; V: TRBV24-1; J: TRBJ2-1; DNA: TGTGCCACCAGTGCGCTGACAGGCCCCCGCAATGAGCAGTTCTTC; CDR3: CATSALTGPRNEQFF
size: -; D: -; V: TRBV5-1; J: TRBJ1-6; DNA: TGCGCCAGCAGCTTGGTGGCGGGCGGTAATTCACCCCTCCACTTT; CDR3: CASSLVAGGNSPLHF
size: -; D: -; V: TRBV5-4; J: TRBJ2-3; DNA: TGTGCCAGCAGCTTGGACGATCGGCGGGGCACAGATACGCAGTATTTT; CDR3: CASSLDDRRGTDTQYF
size: -; D: TRBD2; V: TRBV4-1; J: TRBJ2-1; DNA: TGCGCCAGCAGCCTCTTAGCGGGGCCCTACAATGAGCAGTTCTTC; CDR3: CASSLLAGPYNEQFF
size: -; D: TRBD1; V: TRBV12-3/TRBV12-4; J: TRBJ1-1; DNA: TGTGCCAGCAGGGGGGACAGGAACACTGAAGCTTTCTTT; CDR3: CASRGDRNTEAFF
size: -; D: TRBD1; V: TRBV7-9; J: TRBJ1-1; DNA: TGTGCCAGCAGCTTGGGGACAGCGAACACTGAAGCTTTCTTT; CDR3: CASSLGTANTEAFF
size: once; D: -; V: TRBV2; J: TRBJ1-4; DNA: TGTGCCAGCAGTGTCGGCGGGGCTCGAGAAAAACTGTTTTTT; CDR3: CASSVGGAREKLFF
size: -; D: -; V: TRBV6-5; J: TRBJ2-2; DNA: TGTGCCAGCAGTTCTGCGGCCCGGGGGGCATCTGGGGAGCTGTTTTTT; CDR3: CASSSAARGASGELFF
size: -; D: TRBD2; V: TRBV5-1; J: TRBJ2-1; DNA: TGCGCCAGCAGCTTGGGTGCTAGCGGCTACAATGAGCAGTTCTTC; CDR3: CASSLGASGYNEQFF
size: once; D: -; V: TRBV3-1/TRBV3-2; J: TRBJ1-4; DNA: TGTGCCAGCAGCCAAGTGCAGACAAGCTTCACAACTAATGAAAAACTGTTTTTT; CDR3: CASSQVQTSFTTNEKLFF
size: -; D: TRBD2; V: TRBV7-9; J: TRBJ2-5; DNA: TGTGCCAGCAGCTTACCGGGACTAGCGGCCTCAAAGACCCAGTACTTC; CDR3: CASSLPGLAASKTQYF
size: -; D: -; V: TRBV5-4; J: TRBJ2-5; DNA: TGTGCCAGCAGGACGACGGGAACCCAAGAGACCCAGTACTTC; CDR3: CASRTTGTQETQYF
size: -; D: -; V: TRBV4-1; J: TRBJ1-1; DNA: TGCGCCAGCACCCCACAGAGGGAAAGTATGGCTGAAGCTTTCTTT; CDR3: CASTPQRESMAEAFF
size: -; D: -; V: TRBV15; J: TRBJ2-7; DNA: TGTGCCACCAGCAGAGAGCGGCCTGTGTCCTACGAGCAGTACTTC; CDR3: CATSRERPVSYEQYF
size: -; D: -; V: TRBV3-1/TRBV3-2; J: TRBJ1-2; DNA: TGTGCCAGCAGCGGGTTTCAGGGCACCTCCACTAACTATGGCTACACCTTC; CDR3: CASSGFQGTSTNYGYTF
size: -; D: -; V: TRBV7-3; J: TRBJ2-2; DNA: TGTGCCAGCAGCTTAACAACGGGAAAAGCCGGGGAGCTGTTTTTT; CDR3: CASSLTTGKAGELFF
size: few; D: -; V: TRBV6-6; J: TRBJ1-4; DNA: TGTGCCAGCAGTTACTCCGCTGGCCAGAATGAAAAACTGTTTTTT; CDR3: CASSYSAGQNEKLFF
size: -; D: TRBD1; V: TRBV7-8; J: TRBJ1-2; DNA: TGTGCCAGCAGCCTAAACAGGGGTGCTAACTATGGCTACACCTTC; CDR3: CASSLNRGANYGYTF
size: -; D: -; V: TRBV27; J: TRBJ1-1; DNA: TGTGCCAGCAGTTTAGGCAGTATCAGTGAAGCTTTCTTT; CDR3: CASSLGSISEAFF
size: few; D: TRBD1; V: TRBV19; J: TRBJ1-1; DNA: TGTGCCAGTAGTCCCCGAGGGACAGGTCCATCCGGGGCTTTCTTT; CDR3: CASSPRGTGPSGAFF
size: -; D: -; V: TRBV7-6; J: TRBJ2-2; DNA: TGTGCCAGCAGCCCGAGACGGGACATCACCGGGGAGCTGTTTTTT; CDR3: CASSPRRDITGELFF
size: -; D: -; V: TRBV7-2; J: TRBJ1-2; DNA: TGTGCCAGCAGCCCTGGGACATTCTATGGCTACACCTTC; CDR3: CASSPGTFYGYTF
size: -; D: TRBD1; V: TRBV6-6; J: TRBJ2-3; DNA: TGTGCCAGCAGCCAGGGGGCAGATACGCAGTATTTT; CDR3: CASSQGADTQYF
size: -; D: TRBD1; V: TRBV5-1; J: TRBJ1-6; DNA: TGCGCCAGCAGCCCGGGACAGGGGAGAGATTCACCCCTCCACTTT; CDR3: CASSPGQGRDSPLHF
size: -; D: -; V: TRBV11-2; J: TRBJ1-2; DNA: TGTGCCAGCAGCTTAGGGCTCGGGGGCTACACCTTC; CDR3: CASSLGLGGYTF
size: -; D: -; V: TRBV19; J: TRBJ1-2; DNA: TGTGCCAGTAGGAGAACCCAGGCTAACTATGGCTACACCTTC; CDR3: CASRRTQANYGYTF
size: -; D: -; V: TRBV5-1; J: TRBJ2-7; DNA: TGCGCCAGCAGCTTATACAGATCCACCCTGACCTACGAGCAGTACTTC; CDR3: CASSLYRSTLTYEQYF
size: -; D: -; V: TRBV7-9; J: TRBJ1-2; DNA: TGTGCCAGCAGCTCTCCAGGGGCGGACGGCTACACCTTC; CDR3: CASSSPGADGYTF
size: -; D: TRBD1; V: TRBV9; J: TRBJ2-1; DNA: TGTGCCAGCAGCGTAGGGCTGACAGGGGTTTACAATGAGCAGTTCTTC; CDR3: CASSVGLTGVYNEQFF
size: -; D: -; V: TRBV12-3/TRBV12-4; J: TRBJ2-5; DNA: TGTGCCAGCAGTTTCTCGACGGGGAAGACCCAGTACTTC; CDR3: CASSFSTGKTQYF
size: few; D: TRBD1; V: TRBV16; J: TRBJ2-2; DNA: TGTGCCAGCAGCCAATGGGCCACAGGGGATACCGGGGAGCTGTTTTTT; CDR3: CASSQWATGDTGELFF
size: -; D: TRBD1; V: TRBV5-1; J: TRBJ2-3; DNA: TGCGCCAGCAGCCCCGGACAGGGGACAGATACGCAGTATTTT; CDR3: CASSPGQGTDTQYF
size: -; D: -; V: TRBV6-5; J: TRBJ1-1; DNA: TGTGCCAGCCGGCAGGGGCAGAACACTGAAGCTTTCTTT; CDR3: CASRQGQNTEAFF
size: -; D: TRBD2; V: TRBV7-3; J: TRBJ2-1; DNA: TGTGCCAGCAGCTTTGGTGGTAGCGGGGGACCCTACAATGAGCAGTTCTTC; CDR3: CASSFGGSGGPYNEQFF
size: once; D: TRBD1; V: TRBV6-5; J: TRBJ1-4; DNA: TGTGCCAGCAGGGGACAGCTCTCTAATAATGAAAAACTGTTTTTT; CDR3: CASRGQLSNNEKLFF
size: -; D: -; V: TRBV24-1; J: TRBJ2-1; DNA: TGTGCCACCAGTGAACCGGGGGCCTACAATGAGCAGTTCTTC; CDR3: CATSEPGAYNEQFF
size: -; D: -; V: TRBV27; J: TRBJ2-5; DNA: TGTGCCAGCATCCTACGACAGGTGGAAGAGACCCAGTACTTC; CDR3: CASILRQVEETQYF
size: -; D: TRBD1; V: TRBV6-1; J: TRBJ2-7; DNA: TGTGCCAGCAGTGGAGGGCGGGGACAGGGACAGCTCGAGCAGTACTTC; CDR3: CASSGGRGQGQLEQYF